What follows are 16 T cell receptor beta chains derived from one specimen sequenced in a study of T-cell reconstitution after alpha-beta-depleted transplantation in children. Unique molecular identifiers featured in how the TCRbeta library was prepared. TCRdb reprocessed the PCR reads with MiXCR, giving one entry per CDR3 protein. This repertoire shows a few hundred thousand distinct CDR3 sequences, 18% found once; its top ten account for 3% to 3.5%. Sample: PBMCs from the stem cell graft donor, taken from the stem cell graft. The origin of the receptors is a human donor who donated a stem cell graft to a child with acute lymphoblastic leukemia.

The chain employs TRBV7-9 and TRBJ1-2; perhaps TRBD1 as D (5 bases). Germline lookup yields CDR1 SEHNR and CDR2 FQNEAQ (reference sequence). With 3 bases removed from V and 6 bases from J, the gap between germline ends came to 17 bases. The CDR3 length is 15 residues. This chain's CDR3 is CASSLLVGAKNGYTF. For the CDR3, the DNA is TGTGCCAGCAGCTTGCTGGTAGGGGCGAAGAATGGCTACACCTTC.

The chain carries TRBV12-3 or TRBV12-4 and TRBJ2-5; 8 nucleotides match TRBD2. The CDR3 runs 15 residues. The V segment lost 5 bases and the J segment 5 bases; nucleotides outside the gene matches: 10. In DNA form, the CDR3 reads TGTGCCAGCAGTCCCCGAGCGGGAGCGGGGGAGACCCAGTACTTC. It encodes CASSPRAGAGETQYF.

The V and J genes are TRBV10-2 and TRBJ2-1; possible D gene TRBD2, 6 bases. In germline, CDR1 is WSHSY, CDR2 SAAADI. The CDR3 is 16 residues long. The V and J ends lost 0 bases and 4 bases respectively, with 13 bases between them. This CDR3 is CASSESALGTYNEQFF. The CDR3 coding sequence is TGCGCCAGCAGTGAGTCTGCCCTCGGGACTTACAATGAGCAGTTCTTC.

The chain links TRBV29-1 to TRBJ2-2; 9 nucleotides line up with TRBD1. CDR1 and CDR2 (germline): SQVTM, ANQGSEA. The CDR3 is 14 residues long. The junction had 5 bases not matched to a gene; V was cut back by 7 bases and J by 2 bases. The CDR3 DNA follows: TGCAGCGGCGGACAGGGGATAAACACCGGGGAGCTGTTTTTT. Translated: CSGGQGINTGELFF.

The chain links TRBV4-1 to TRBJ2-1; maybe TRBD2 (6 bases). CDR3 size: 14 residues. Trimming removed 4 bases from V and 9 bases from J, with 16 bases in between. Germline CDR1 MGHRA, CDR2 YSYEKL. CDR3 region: CASSPTSALAEQFF. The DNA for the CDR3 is TGCGCCAGCAGCCCGACTAGTGCCCTTGCTGAGCAGTTCTTC.

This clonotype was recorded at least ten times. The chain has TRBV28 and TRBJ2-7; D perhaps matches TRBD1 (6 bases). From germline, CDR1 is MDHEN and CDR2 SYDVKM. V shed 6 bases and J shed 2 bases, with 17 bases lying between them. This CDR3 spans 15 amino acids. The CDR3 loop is CASRPLQGSAYEQYF. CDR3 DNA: TGTGCCAGCAGGCCACTGCAGGGGTCGGCCTACGAGCAGTACTTC.

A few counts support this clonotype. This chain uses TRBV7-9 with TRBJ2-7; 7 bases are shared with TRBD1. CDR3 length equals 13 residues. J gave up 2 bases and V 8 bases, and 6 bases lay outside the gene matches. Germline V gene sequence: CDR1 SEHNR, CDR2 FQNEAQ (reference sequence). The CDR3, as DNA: TGTGCCAGCGGACCGGGACAGCCCTACGAGCAGTACTTC. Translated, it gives CASGPGQPYEQYF.

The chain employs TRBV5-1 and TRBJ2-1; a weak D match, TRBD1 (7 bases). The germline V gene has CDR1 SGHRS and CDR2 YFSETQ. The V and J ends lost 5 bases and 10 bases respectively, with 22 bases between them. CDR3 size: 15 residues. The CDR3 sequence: CASSRQGQLGGEQFF. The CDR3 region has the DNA TGCGCCAGCAGTCGACAGGGCCAACTAGGAGGGGAGCAGTTCTTC.

The CDR3 DNA is TGCGCCAGCAGCCACCCGACTAGCGGCGGGGAGACCCAGTACTTC. This encodes CASSHPTSGGETQYF. The chain carries TRBV4-1 and TRBJ2-5; 9 bases line up with TRBD2. Germline V gene sequence: CDR1 MGHRA, CDR2 YSYEKL. V lost 3 bases, J lost 5 bases, and 7 bases stayed unmatched. This CDR3 is built from 15 residues.

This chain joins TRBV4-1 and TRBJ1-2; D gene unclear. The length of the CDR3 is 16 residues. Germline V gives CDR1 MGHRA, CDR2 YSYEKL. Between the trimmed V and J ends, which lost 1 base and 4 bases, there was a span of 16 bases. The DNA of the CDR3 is TGCGCCAGCAGCCAAGTAGGAAGAGATCGGGCCTATGGCTACACCTTC. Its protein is CASSQVGRDRAYGYTF.

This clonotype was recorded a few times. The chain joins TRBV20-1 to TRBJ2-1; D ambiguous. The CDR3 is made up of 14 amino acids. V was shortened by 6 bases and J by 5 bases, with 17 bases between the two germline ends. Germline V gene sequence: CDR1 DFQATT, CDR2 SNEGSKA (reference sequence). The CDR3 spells CSAPKAGADNEQFF. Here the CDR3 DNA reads TGCAGTGCCCCCAAAGCAGGAGCCGACAATGAGCAGTTCTTC.

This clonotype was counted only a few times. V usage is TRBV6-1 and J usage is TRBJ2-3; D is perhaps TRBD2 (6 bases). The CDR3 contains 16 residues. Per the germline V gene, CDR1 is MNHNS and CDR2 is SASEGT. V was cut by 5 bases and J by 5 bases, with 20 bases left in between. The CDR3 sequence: CASSPPRREDLDTQYF. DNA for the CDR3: TGTGCCAGCAGTCCCCCCCGGAGGGAGGATCTAGATACGCAGTATTTT.

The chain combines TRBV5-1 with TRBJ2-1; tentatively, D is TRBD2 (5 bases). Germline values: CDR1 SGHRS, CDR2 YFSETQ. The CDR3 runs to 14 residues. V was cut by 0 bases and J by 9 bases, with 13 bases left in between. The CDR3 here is CASSLARRGSEQFF. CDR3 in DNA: TGCGCCAGCAGCTTGGCCCGTAGAGGGAGTGAGCAGTTCTTC.

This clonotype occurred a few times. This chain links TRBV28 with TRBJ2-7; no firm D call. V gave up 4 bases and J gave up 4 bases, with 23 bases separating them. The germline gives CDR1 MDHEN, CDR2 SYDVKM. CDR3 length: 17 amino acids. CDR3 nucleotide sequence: TGTGCCAGCAGTTCGCCTTTCGGGCTAGGTACCCCGTACGAGCAGTACTTC. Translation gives CASSSPFGLGTPYEQYF.

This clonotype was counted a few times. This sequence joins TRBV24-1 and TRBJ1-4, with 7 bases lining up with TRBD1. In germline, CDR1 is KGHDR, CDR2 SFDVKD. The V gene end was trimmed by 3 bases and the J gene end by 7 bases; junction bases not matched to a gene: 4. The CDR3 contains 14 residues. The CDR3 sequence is CATSDAKGAEKLFF. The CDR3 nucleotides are TGTGCCACCAGTGATGCGAAGGGGGCTGAAAAACTGTTTTTT.

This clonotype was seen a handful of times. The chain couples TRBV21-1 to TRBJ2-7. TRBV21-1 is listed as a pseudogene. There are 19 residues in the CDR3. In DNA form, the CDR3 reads TGTGCCAGCAGCAAAGGAGGAGACAAACTTCTCTACAGCTCCTACGAGCAGTACTTC. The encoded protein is CASSKGGDKLLYSSYEQYF.